This TCR beta chain was profiled in a study of early T cells in non-severe SARS-CoV-2 infection. Turning to the study itself: RNA in bulk from unsorted whole blood was sequenced, and chains were unpaired.

This clonotype was observed at least ten times. Each single cDNA molecule received a unique molecular identifier. TCRdb passed the 5' RACE reads through MiXCR, listing each CDR3 protein once. The table shows 21,000 or so distinct CDR3 sequences, with less than 6.5% occurring only once. The specimen was whole blood. The TCR sequence derives from an adult who was a healthcare worker with PCR-confirmed SARS-CoV-2 infection or an uninfected control (not recorded which).

CDR3 protein: CASSLAQVAGELFF. CDR3 DNA sequence: TGTGCCAGCAGCTTGGCCCAGGTCGCCGGGGAGCTGTTTTTT. This rearrangement joins TRBV5-5 to TRBJ2-2, with unresolved D. Germline CDR1 SGHKS, CDR2 YYEKEE (reference sequence). The CDR3 is 14 residues long. The V end lost 0 bases, the J end lost 6 bases, and 9 bases lay between the germline ends.